This T cell receptor beta chain was identified in a study of shared clonotypes between healthy human individuals. Study at large: Plates per donor: three CD4 naive, three CD4 memory, two CD8 naive, one CD8 memory. Regarding the study as a whole: In the sorted subsets, rarefaction showed sequencing was incomplete despite large depth. Generally, estimated richness proved larger in naive subsets than it did in memory subsets.

V dropped 4 bases and J dropped 4 bases, with 21 bases sitting between them. The CDR3 length is 17 residues. Germline assignment: CDR1 SGHRS and CDR2 YFSETQ. Method: immunoSEQ multiplex PCR; TCRdb's copy keeps in-frame clones and lacks some. The sample lists a few million clones, 93% seen once, with 0.39% in the top ten. Notes on this clone: Its cognate antigen is unknown.

Donors had no recently reported acute infections or vaccinations and were HIV-negative. Source material: naive CD4+ T cells from PBMCs. As for subset: CD45RA+ positively selected. This TCR was sampled from a man between 18 and 35 years old in good health. Some clones in this sample may be carry-over from other donors' samples. The V gene is TRBV5-1, the J gene TRBJ2-4, with a tentative D call TRBD2 (6 bases). The CDR3 protein is CASSQHREWREKNIQYF. The CDR3 region has the DNA TGCGCCAGCAGCCAGCACCGGGAGTGGCGGGAAAAAAACATTCAGTACTTC.